This T cell receptor beta chain stems from a study of monozygotic twins with inflammatory bowel disease. Overall study results and limits: Support for a single strong signal or clonotype associated with IBD was absent.

This CDR3 spans 16 amino acids. Germline V gene sequence: CDR1 KGHSH, CDR2 LQKENI. About this clonotype itself: Its antigen remains unidentified.

Unfractionated whole blood yielded total RNA, and T cells were not sorted. Template switching added UMIs carrying a 6-nucleotide sample barcode. Reanalyzing the 5' RACE reads, TCRdb keeps one entry per CDR3 protein, without DNA. This specimen shows around 380,000 distinct CDR3 sequences; the ten leading clones hold approximately 2.3%. The sequence came from a human donor with ulcerative colitis or Crohn's disease, or a healthy co-twin of an affected twin (not recorded which). The gene calls are TRBV18 and TRBJ1-1; with no DNA, the TCRdb D assignment of TRBD1 cannot be verified. Sequencing was carried out using blood. Here the CDR3 reads CASSPPGQGRSTEAFF. The entire variable domain, with the rest obtained from reference TRBV18 and TRBJ1-1, is as follows: NAGVMQNPRHLVRRRGQEARLRCSPMKGHSHVYWYRQLPEEGLKFMVYLQKENIIDESGMPKERFSAEFPKEGPSILRIQQVVRGDSAAYFCASSPPGQGRSTEAFFGQGTRLTVV.